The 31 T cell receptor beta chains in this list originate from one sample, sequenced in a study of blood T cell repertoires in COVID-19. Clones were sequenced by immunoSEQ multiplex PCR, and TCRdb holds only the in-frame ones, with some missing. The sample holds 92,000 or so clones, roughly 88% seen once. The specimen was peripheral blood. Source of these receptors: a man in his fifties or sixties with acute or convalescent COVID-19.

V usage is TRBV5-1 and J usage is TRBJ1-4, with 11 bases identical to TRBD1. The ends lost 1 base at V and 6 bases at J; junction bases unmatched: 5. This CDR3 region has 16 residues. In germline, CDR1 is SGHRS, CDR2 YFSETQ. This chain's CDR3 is CASSLIGGQGDEKLFF. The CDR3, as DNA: TGCGCCAGCAGCTTGATTGGGGGACAGGGGGATGAAAAACTGTTTTTT.

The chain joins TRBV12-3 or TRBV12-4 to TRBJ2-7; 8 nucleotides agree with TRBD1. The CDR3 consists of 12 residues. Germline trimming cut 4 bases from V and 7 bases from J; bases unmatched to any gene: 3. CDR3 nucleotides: TGTGCCAGCAGTTGGACAGGGCGGGAGCAGTACTTC. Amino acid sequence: CASSWTGREQYF.

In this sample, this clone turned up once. The CDR3: CASGLGQAASGNTIYF. The DNA of the CDR3 is TGTGCTAGTGGTTTGGGGCAGGCAGCCTCTGGAAACACCATATATTTT. The chain joins TRBV12-5 to TRBJ1-3; the D is unclear. This CDR3 is 16 amino acids long. CDR1 is LGHNT, CDR2 FRNRAP, per germline. With 1 base removed from V and 0 bases from J, the gap between germline ends came to 10 bases.

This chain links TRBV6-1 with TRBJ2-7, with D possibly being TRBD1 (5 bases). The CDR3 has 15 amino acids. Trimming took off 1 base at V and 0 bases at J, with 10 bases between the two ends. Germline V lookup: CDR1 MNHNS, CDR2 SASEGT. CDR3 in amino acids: CASSEGTLSSYEQYF. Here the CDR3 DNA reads TGTGCCAGCAGTGAAGGGACACTTAGCTCCTACGAGCAGTACTTC.

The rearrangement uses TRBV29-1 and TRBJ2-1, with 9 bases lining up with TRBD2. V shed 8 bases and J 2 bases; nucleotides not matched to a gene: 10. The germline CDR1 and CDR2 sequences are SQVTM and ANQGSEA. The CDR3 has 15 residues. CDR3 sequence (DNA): TGCAGCCTTATCCCGACTAGCGGAACCTACAATGAGCAGTTCTTC. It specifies CSLIPTSGTYNEQFF.

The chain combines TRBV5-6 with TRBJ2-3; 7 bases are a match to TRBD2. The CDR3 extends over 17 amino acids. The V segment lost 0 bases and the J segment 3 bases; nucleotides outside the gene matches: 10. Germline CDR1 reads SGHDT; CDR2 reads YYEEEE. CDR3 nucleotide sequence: TGTGCCAGCAGCTTGGCCGGGGGGACTCATCTGACAGATACGCAGTATTTT. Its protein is CASSLAGGTHLTDTQYF.

CDR3 sequence: CASSQVDRRDTEAFF. As DNA, the CDR3 is TGTGCCAGCAGCCAGGTTGACAGGAGAGACACTGAAGCTTTCTTT. The rearrangement uses TRBV4-2 and TRBJ1-1; maybe TRBD1 (6 bases). This CDR3 is built from 15 residues. The V end was cut by 3 bases, the J end by 3 bases, with 14 bases between. Germline V gene lookup returns CDR1 LGHNA and CDR2 YNFKEQ.

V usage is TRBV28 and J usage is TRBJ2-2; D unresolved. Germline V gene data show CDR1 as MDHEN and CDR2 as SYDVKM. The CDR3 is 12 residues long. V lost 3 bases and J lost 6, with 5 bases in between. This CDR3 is CASSFSAGELFF. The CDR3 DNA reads TGTGCCAGCAGTTTCTCCGCCGGGGAGCTGTTTTTT.

The CDR3 protein is CASSLSGTGVYSNQPQHF. The CDR3 bases are TGTGCCAGCAGTTTATCCGGGACAGGGGTTTATAGCAATCAGCCCCAGCATTTT. The chain employs TRBV27 and TRBJ1-5; 10 bases are a match to TRBD1. CDR3 length: 18 amino acids. Germline trimming cut 0 bases from V and 0 bases from J; bases unmatched to any gene: 5. The germline CDR1 and CDR2 sequences are MNHEY and SMNVEV (reference sequence).

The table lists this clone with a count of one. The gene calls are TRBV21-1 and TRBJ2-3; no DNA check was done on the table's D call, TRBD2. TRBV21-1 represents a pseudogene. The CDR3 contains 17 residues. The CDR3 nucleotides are TGTGCCAGCAGCAAAATTTTATCTAGCGTCGAACCAGATACGCAGTATTTT. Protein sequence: CASSKILSSVEPDTQYF.

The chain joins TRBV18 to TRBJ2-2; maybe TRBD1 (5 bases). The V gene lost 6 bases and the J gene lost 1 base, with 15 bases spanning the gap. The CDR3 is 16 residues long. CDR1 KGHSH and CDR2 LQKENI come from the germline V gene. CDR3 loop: CASSDLWQGNTGELFF. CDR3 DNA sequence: TGTGCCAGCTCTGACTTATGGCAGGGGAACACCGGGGAGCTGTTTTTT. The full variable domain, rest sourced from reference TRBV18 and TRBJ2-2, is NAGVMQNPRHLVRRRGQEARLRCSPMKGHSHVYWYRQLPEEGLKFMVYLQKENIIDESGMPKERFSAEFPKEGPSILRIQQVVRGDSAAYFCASSDLWQGNTGELFFGEGSRLTVL.

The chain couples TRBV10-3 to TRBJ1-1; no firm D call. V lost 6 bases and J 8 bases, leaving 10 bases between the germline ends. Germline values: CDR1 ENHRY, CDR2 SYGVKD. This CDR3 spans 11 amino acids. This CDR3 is CAIRGQTEAFF. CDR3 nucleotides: TGTGCCATCAGGGGCCAGACGGAAGCTTTCTTT.

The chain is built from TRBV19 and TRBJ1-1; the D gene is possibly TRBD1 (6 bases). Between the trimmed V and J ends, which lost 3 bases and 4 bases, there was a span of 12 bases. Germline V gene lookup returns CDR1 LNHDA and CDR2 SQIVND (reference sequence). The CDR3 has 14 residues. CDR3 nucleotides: TGTGCCAGTAGTATTCCAGGGGCTTCCACTGAAGCTTTCTTT. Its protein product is CASSIPGASTEAFF.

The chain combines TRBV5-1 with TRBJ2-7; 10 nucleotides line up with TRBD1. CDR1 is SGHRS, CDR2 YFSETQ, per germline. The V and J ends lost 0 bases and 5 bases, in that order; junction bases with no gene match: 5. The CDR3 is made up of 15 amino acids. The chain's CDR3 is CASSLGQGANNEQYF. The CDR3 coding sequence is TGCGCCAGCAGCTTGGGACAGGGGGCGAACAACGAGCAGTACTTC.

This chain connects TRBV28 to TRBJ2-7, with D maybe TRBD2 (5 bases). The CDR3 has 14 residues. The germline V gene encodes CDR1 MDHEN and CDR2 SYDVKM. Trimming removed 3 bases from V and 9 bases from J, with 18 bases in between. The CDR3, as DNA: TGTGCCAGCAGTTTTTTCTCGGGAACCGTCCTGCAGTACTTC. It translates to CASSFFSGTVLQYF.

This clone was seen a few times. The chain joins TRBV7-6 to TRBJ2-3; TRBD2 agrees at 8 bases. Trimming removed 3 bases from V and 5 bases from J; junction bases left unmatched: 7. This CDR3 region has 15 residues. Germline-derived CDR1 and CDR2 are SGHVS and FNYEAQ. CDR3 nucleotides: TGTGCCAGCAGCTTTAATCGGGGGGGAGTAGATACGCAGTATTTT. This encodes CASSFNRGGVDTQYF.

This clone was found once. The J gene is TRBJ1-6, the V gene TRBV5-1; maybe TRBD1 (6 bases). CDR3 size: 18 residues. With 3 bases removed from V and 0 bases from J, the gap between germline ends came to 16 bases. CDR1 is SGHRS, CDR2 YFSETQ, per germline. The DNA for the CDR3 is TGCGCCAGCAGCTGTCCCGGGACACCGAGCTCCTATAATTCACCCCTCCACTTT. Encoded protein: CASSCPGTPSSYNSPLHF.

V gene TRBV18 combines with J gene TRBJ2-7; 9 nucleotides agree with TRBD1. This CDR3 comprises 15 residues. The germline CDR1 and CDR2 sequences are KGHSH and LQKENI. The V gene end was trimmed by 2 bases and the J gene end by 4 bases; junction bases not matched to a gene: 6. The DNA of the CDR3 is TGTGCCAGCTCACCATCCGGGACAGGGAATTACGAGCAGTACTTC. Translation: CASSPSGTGNYEQYF.

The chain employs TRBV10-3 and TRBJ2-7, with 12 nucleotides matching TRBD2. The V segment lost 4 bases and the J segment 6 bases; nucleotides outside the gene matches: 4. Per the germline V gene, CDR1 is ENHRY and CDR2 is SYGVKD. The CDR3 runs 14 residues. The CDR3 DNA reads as TGTGCCATCAGTGCTAGCGGGAGGGCAGGCGAGCAGTACTTC. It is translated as CAISASGRAGEQYF.

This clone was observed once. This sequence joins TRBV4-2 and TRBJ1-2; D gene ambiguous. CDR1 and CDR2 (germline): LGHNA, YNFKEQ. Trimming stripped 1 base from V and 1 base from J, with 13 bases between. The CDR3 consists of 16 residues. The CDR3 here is CASSQVLYEGNYGYTF. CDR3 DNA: TGTGCCAGCAGCCAAGTACTTTATGAGGGTAACTATGGCTACACCTTC.

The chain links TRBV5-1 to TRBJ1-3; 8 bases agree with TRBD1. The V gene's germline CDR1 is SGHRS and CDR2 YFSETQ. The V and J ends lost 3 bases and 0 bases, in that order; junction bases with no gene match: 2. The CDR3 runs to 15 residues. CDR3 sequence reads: CASSWTGLSGNTIYF. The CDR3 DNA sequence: TGCGCCAGCAGCTGGACAGGGCTCTCTGGAAACACCATATATTTT.

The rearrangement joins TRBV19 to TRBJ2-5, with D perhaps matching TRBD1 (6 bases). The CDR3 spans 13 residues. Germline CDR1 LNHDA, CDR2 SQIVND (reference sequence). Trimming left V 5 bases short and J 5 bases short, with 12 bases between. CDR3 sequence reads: CASSPGQYETQYF. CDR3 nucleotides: TGTGCCAGTAGTCCCGGACAGTACGAGACCCAGTACTTC. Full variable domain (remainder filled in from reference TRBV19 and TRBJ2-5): DGGITQSPKYLFRKEGQNVTLSCEQNLNHDAMYWYRQDPGQGLRLIYYSQIVNDFQKGDIAEGYSVSREKKESFPLTVTSAQKNPTAFYLCASSPGQYETQYFGPGTRLLVL.

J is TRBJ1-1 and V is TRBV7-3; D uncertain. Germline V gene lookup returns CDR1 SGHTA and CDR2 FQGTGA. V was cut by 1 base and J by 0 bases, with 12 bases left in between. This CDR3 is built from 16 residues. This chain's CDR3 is CASSLRPSIMNTEAFF. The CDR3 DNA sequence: TGTGCCAGCAGCTTAAGGCCGTCGATAATGAACACTGAAGCTTTCTTT.

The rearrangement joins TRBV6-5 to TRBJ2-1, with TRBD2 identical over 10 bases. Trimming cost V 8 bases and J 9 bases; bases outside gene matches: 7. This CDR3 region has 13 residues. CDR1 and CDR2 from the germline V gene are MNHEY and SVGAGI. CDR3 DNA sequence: TGTGCCAGCCGGACTAGCGGTATTATTGAGCAGTTCTTC. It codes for CASRTSGIIEQFF.

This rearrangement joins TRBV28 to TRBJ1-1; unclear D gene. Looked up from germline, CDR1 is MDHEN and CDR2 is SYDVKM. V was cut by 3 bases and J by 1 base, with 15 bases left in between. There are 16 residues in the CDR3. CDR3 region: CASSFLNRRKNTEAFF. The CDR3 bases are TGTGCCAGCAGTTTTCTAAATCGCCGAAAGAACACTGAAGCTTTCTTT.

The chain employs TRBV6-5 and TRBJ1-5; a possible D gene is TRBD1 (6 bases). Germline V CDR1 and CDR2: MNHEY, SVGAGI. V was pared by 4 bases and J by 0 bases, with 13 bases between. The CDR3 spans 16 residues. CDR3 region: CASSSDRSYSNQPQHF. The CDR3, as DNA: TGTGCCAGCAGTTCAGACAGGTCCTATAGCAATCAGCCCCAGCATTTT.

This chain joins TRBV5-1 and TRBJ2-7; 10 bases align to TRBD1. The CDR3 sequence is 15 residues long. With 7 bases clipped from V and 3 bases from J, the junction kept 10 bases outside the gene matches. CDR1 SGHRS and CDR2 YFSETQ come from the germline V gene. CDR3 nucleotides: TGCGCCAGCTCTCCTCCGACAGGGGGCAACTACGAGCAGTACTTC. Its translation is CASSPPTGGNYEQYF. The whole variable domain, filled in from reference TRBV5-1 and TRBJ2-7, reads KAGVTQTPRYLIKTRGQQVTLSCSPISGHRSVSWYQQTPGQGLQFLFEYFSETQRNKGNFPGRFSGRQFSNSRSEMNVSTLELGDSALYLCASSPPTGGNYEQYFGPGTRLTVT.

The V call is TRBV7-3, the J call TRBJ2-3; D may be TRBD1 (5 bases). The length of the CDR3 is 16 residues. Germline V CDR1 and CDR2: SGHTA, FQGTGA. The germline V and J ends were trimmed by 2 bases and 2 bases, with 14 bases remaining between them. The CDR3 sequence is CASSLWGDGSTDTQYF. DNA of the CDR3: TGTGCCAGCAGCTTATGGGGCGACGGATCCACAGATACGCAGTATTTT.

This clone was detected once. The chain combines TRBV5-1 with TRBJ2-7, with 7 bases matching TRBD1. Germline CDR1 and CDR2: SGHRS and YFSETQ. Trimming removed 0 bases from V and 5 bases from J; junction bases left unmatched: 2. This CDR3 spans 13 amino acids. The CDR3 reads CASSLETGDEQYF. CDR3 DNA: TGCGCCAGCAGCTTGGAAACAGGGGACGAGCAGTACTTC.

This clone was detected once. Here the CDR3 DNA reads TGCGCCAGCAGCTTGGAGTTAGTCCCTGAAAAACTGTTTTTT. Its translation is CASSLELVPEKLFF. The V and J genes are TRBV5-1 and TRBJ1-4; no clear D. The CDR3 length is 14 residues. Per the germline V gene, CDR1 is SGHRS and CDR2 is YFSETQ. Trimming took off 0 bases at V and 7 bases at J, with 10 bases between the two ends.

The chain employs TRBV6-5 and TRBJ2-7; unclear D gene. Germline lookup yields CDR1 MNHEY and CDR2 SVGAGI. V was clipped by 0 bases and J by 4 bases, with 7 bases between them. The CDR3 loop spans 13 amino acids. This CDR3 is CASSYSIAYEQYF. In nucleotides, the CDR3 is TGTGCCAGCAGTTACTCGATAGCATACGAGCAGTACTTC.